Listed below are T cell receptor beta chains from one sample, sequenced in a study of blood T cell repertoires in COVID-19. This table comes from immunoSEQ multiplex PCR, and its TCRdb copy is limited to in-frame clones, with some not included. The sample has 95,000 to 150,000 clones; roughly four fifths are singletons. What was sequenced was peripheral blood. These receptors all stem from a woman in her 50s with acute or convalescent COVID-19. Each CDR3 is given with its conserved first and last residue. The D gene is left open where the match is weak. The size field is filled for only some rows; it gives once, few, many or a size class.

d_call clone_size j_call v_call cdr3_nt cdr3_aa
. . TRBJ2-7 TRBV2 TGTGCCAGCAGTGACACTCGAACCAAAGCCTACGAGCAGTACTTC CASSDTRTKAYEQYF
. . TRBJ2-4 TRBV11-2 TGTGCCAGCAGCTTAGCCTTTAGTGGGGGCGGCAAAAACATTCAGTACTTC CASSLAFSGGGKNIQYF
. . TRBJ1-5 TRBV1 TGCACCAGCAGCCAACAGGGGAAACTCTATAGCAATCAGCCCCAGCATTTT CTSSQQGKLYSNQPQHF
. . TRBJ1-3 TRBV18 TGTGCCAGCTCACCAGAGTTTGTAGGAAACACCATATATTTT CASSPEFVGNTIYF
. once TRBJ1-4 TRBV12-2 TGTGCAAGTCGCCCACTGGGCACTAATGAAAAACTGTTTTTT CASRPLGTNEKLFF
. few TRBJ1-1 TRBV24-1 TGTGCCACCAATCTCTGGGGGCAGATCACTGAAGCTTTCTTT CATNLWGQITEAFF
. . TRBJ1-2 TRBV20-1 TGCAGTGCTAGAGATGAGGAGGGCTACACCTTC CSARDEEGYTF
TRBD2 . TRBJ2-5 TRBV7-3 TGTGCCAGCAGCGCAGGACTAGCGGGAGAACAAGAGACCCAGTACTTC CASSAGLAGEQETQYF
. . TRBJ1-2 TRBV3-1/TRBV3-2 TGTGCCAGCAGCCAGCTGGTGAGGCAGGGTGACGGCTACACCTTC CASSQLVRQGDGYTF
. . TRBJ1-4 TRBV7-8 TGTGCCAGCAGCGCGCAGCGTTTGAGTGAAAAACTGTTTTTT CASSAQRLSEKLFF
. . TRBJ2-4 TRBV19 TGTGCCAGTAGATGGGGCGCCGGGAACATTCAGTACTTC CASRWGAGNIQYF
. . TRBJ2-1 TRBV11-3 TGTGCCAGCAGCTTAGACAGCTCCTACAATGAGCAGTTCTTC CASSLDSSYNEQFF
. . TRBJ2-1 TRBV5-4 TGTGCCAGTCGACAGATCGAGCGGGTAAACAATGAGCAGTTCTTC CASRQIERVNNEQFF
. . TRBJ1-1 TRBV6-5 TGTGCCAGCAGCCCGTTAATCAAGGGGACTGAAGCTTTCTTT CASSPLIKGTEAFF
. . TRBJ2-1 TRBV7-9 TGTGCCAGCAGACCTGATTCAGCCTACAATGAGCAGTTCTTC CASRPDSAYNEQFF
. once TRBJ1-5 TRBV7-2 TGTGCCAGCAGCTTCCGGGTAGATCAGCCCCAGCATTTT CASSFRVDQPQHF
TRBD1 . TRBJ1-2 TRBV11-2 TGTGCCAGCAGCTTGGATGACAGGGGACGTGGCTACACCTTC CASSLDDRGRGYTF
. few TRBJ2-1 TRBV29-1 TGCAGCGTTGAGGACAGGCCGGAGGGGGCCAATGAGCAGTTCTTC CSVEDRPEGANEQFF
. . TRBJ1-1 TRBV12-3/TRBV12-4 TGTGCCAGCAGTCGTTCAGGGGAGGCTTTCTTT CASSRSGEAFF
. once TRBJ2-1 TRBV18 TGTGCCAGCTCCCCTTACCAGGGGGTCGGGTCGGAGGGCAATGAGCAGTTCTTC CASSPYQGVGSEGNEQFF
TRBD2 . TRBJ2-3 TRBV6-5 TGTGCCAGCAGTTTAATGACTAGCGGAAGCACAGATACGCAGTATTTT CASSLMTSGSTDTQYF
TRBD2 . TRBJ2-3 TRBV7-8 TGTGCCAGCAGCTTTTCAAGGGCACTAGCGGGAGGGCCGGGAGATACGCAGTATTTT CASSFSRALAGGPGDTQYF
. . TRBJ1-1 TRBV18 TGTGCCAGCTCGGGGGGGGCGGCAGCTTTCTTT CASSGGAAAFF